This T cell receptor beta chain was sequenced during a study of blood T cell repertoires in COVID-19. As for the study in general: PBMCs, B-cell-depleted T cells, or T cells provided the cDNA or gDNA that made up the material.

Ages ranged from about 18 to 89 years, with residence in 24 US areas. Cohort 3 recovered donors had two negative PCRs, clearance, or symptom resolution. Original handling: The assay estimated nucleated cells by amplifying reference gene primers. TCRdb's copy holds only in-frame clones and misses some; the assay was immunoSEQ multiplex PCR. V and J calls and clone size are given by that table; D and trimming were obtained from the DNA. The sample yields about 430,000 clones, 85% to 90% seen once. V shed 2 bases and J shed 4 bases, with 14 bases lying between them. Germline-derived CDR1 and CDR2 are LNHDA and SQIVND (reference sequence). This CDR3 is 15 amino acids long.

The sample was PBMCs or T cells enriched from blood (not recorded which). The receptor was derived from a man younger than 40 who had recovered from COVID-19. The chain couples TRBV19 to TRBJ1-1; perhaps TRBD1 as D (6 bases). DNA for the CDR3: TGTGCCAGTAGTATAATGCACAGGGCGGCCACTGAAGCTTTCTTT. It codes for CASSIMHRAATEAFF.